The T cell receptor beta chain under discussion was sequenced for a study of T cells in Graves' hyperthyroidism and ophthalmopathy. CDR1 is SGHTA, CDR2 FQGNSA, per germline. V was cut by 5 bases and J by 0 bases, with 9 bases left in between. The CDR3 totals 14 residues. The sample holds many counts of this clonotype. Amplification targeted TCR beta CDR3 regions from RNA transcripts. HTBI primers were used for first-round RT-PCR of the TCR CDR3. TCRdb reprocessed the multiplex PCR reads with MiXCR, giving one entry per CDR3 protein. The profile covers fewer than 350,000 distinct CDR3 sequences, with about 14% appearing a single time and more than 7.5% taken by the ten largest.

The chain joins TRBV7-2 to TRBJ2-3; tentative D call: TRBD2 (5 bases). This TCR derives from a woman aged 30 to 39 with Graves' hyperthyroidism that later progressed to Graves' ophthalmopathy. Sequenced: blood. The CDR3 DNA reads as TGTGCCAGCAGCACGCGGGTCAGCACAGATACGCAGTATTTT. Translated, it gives CASSTRVSTDTQYF.